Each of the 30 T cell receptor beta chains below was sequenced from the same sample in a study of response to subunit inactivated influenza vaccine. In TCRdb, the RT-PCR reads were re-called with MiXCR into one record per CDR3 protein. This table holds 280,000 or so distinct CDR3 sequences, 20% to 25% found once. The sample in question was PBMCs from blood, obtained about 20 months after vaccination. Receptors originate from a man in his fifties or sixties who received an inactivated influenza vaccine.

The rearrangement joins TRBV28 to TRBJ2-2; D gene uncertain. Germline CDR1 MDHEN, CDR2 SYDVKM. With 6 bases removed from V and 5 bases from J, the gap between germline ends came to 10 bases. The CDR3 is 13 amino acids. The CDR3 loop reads CASSLIGTGELFF. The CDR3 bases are TGTGCCAGCAGCCTAATAGGTACCGGGGAGCTGTTTTTT.

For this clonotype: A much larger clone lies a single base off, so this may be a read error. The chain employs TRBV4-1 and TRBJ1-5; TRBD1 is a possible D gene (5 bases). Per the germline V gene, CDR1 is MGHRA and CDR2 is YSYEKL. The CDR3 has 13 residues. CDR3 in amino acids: CASSQADSQAQHF. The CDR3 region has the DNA TGCGCCAGCAGCCAGGCCGACAGTCAGGCCCAGCATTTT.

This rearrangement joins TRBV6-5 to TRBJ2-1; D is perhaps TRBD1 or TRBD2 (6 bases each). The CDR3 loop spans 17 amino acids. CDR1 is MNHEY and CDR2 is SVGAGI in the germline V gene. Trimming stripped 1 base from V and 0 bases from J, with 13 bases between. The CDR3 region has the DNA TGTGCCAGCAGTTACTACCCTTGGGGGGCCTCCTACAATGAGCAGTTCTTC. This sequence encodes CASSYYPWGASYNEQFF.

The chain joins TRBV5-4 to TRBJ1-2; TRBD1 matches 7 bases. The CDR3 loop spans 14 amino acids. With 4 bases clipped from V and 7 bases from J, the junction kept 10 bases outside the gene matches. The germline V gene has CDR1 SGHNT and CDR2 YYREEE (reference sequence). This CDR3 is CASSRDRDRGGYTF. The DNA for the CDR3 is TGTGCCAGCAGCCGCGACAGGGATAGGGGTGGCTACACCTTC.

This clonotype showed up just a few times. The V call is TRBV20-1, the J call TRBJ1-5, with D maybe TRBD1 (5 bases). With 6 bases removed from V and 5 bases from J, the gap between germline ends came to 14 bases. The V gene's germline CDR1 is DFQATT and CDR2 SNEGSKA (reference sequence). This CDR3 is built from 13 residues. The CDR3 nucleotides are TGCAGTGCCGACCGGTTGGGGGATCAGCCCCAGCATTTT. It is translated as CSADRLGDQPQHF.

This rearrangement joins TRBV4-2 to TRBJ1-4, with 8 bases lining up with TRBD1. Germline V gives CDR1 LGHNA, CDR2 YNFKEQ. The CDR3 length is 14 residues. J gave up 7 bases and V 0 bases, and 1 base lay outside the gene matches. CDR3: CASSQETGAEKLFF. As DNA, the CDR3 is TGTGCCAGCAGCCAAGAGACAGGGGCTGAAAAACTGTTTTTT.

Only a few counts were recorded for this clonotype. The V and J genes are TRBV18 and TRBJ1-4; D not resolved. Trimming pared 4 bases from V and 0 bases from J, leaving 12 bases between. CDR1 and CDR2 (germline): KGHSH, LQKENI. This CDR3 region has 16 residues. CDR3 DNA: TGTGCCAGCTCACTATATAGTCTGACAACTAATGAAAAACTGTTTTTT. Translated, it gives CASSLYSLTTNEKLFF.

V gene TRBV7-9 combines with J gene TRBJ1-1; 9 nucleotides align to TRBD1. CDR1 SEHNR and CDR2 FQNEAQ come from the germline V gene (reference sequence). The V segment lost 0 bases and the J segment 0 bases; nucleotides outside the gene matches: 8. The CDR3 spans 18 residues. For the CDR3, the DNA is TGTGCCAGCAGCTTAGCGCAATGGGACAGGGAAGTGAACACTGAAGCTTTCTTT. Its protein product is CASSLAQWDREVNTEAFF.

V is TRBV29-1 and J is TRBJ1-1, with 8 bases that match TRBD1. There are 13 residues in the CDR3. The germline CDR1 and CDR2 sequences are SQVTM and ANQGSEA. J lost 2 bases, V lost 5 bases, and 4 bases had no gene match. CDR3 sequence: CSVSGQGNTEAFF. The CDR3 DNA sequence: TGCAGCGTTTCAGGACAGGGAAACACTGAAGCTTTCTTT.

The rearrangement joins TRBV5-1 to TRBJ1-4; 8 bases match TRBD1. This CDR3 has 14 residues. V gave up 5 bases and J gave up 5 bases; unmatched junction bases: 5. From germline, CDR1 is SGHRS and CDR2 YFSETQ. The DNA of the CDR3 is TGCGCCAGCAGGGGGGACAGGATAAATGAAAAACTGTTTTTT. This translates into CASRGDRINEKLFF.

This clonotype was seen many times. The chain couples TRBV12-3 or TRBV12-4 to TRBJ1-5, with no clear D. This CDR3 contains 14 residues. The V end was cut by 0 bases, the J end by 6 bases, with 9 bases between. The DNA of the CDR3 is TGTGCCAGCAGTTTAGCGAAGTCCGGTCAGCCCCAGCATTTT. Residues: CASSLAKSGQPQHF.

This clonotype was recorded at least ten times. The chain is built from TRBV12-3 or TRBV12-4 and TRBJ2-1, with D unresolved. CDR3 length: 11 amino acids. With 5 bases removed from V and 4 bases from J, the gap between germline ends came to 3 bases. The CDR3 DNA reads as TGTGCCAGCAGTAGATACAATGAGCAGTTCTTC. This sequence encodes CASSRYNEQFF.

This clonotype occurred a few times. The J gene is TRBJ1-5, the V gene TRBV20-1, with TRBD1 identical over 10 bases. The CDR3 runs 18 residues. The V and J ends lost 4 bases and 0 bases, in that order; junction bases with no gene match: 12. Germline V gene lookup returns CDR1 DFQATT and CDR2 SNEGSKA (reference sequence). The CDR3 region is CSANPGQGIFYSNQPQHF. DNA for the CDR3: TGCAGTGCTAACCCGGGACAGGGGATTTTTTATAGCAATCAGCCCCAGCATTTT.

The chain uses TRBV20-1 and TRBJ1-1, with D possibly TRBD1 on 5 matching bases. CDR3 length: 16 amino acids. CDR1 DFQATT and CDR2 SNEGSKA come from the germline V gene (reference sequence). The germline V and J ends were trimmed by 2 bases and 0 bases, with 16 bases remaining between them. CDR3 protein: CSARSRGGGMNTEAFF. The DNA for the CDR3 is TGCAGTGCTAGATCCCGCGGGGGTGGAATGAACACTGAAGCTTTCTTT.

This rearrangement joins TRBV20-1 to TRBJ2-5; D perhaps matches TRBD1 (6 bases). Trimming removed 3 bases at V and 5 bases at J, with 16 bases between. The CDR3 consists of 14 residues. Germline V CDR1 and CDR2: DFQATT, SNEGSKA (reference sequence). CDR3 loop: CSASRAGVMETQYF. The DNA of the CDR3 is TGCAGTGCTAGTCGGGCAGGGGTTATGGAGACCCAGTACTTC.

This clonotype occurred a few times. This chain's CDR3 is CASSPNRGLSHEQYF. DNA of the CDR3: TGTGCCAGCTCGCCAAACAGGGGGTTATCTCACGAGCAGTACTTC. The rearrangement links TRBV18 to TRBJ2-7; TRBD1 matches at 8 bases. The CDR3 has 15 residues. J lost 5 bases, V lost 6 bases, and 12 bases had no gene match. Germline lookup yields CDR1 KGHSH and CDR2 LQKENI.

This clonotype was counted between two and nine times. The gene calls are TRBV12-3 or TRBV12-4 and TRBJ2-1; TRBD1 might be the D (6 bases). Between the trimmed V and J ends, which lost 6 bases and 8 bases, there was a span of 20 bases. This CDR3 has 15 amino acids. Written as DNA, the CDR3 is TGTGCCAGCAGCCACGACGGGACACGACGCTATGAGCAGTTCTTC. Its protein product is CASSHDGTRRYEQFF.

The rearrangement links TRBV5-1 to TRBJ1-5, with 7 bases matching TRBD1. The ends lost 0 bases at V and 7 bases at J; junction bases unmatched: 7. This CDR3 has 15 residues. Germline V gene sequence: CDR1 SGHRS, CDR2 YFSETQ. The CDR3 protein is CASSLAGDSWQPQHF. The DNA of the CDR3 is TGCGCCAGCAGCTTGGCCGGGGACAGTTGGCAGCCCCAGCATTTT. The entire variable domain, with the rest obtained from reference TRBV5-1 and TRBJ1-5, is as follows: KAGVTQTPRYLIKTRGQQVTLSCSPISGHRSVSWYQQTPGQGLQFLFEYFSETQRNKGNFPGRFSGRQFSNSRSEMNVSTLELGDSALYLCASSLAGDSWQPQHFGDGTRLSIL.

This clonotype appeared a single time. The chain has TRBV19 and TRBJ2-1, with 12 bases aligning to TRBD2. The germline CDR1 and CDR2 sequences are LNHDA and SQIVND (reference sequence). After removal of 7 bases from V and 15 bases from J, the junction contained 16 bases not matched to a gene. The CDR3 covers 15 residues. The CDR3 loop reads CASISSSGGATRLFF. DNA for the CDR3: TGTGCCAGTATTTCATCTAGCGGGGGGGCCACTCGTCTGTTCTTC. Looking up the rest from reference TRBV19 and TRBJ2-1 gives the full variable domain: DGGITQSPKYLFRKEGQNVTLSCEQNLNHDAMYWYRQDPGQGLRLIYYSQIVNDFQKGDIAEGYSVSREKKESFPLTVTSAQKNPTAFYLCASISSSGGATRLFFGPGTRLTVL.

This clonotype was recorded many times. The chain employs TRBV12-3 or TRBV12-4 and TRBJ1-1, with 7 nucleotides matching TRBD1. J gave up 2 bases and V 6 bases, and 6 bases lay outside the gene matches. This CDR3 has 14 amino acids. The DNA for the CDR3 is TGTGCCAGCAGAAAGGGACAGACAAACACTGAAGCTTTCTTT. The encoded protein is CASRKGQTNTEAFF.

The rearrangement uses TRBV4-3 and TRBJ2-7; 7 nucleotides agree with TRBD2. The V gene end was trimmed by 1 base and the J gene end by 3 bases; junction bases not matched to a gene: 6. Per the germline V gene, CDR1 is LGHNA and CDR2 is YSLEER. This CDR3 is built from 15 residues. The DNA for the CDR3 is TGCGCCAGCAGCCAAGCCCCTAGCGGCAGCTACGAGCAGTACTTC. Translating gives CASSQAPSGSYEQYF.

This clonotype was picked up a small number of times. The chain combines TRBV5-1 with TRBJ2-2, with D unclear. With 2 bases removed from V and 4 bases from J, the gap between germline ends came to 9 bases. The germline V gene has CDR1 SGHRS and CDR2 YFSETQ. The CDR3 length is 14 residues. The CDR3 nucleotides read TGCGCCAGCAGCTTATCCGGTAGCACCGGGGAGCTGTTTTTT. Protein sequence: CASSLSGSTGELFF.

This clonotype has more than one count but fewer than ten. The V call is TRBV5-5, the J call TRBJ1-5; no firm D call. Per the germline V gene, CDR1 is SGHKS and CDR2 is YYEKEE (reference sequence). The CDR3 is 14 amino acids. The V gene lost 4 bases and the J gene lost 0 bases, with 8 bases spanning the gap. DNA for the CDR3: TGTGCCAGCAGCCCGGGAGTTAGCAATCAGCCCCAGCATTTT. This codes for CASSPGVSNQPQHF.

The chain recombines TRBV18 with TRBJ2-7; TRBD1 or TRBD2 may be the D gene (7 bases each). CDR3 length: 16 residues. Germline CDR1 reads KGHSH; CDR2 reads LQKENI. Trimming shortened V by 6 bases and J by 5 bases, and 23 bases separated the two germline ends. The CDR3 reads CASSPQPGRGLNEQYF. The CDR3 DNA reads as TGTGCCAGCTCCCCCCAACCTGGGAGGGGGCTCAACGAGCAGTACTTC. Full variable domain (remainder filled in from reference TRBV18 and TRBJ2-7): NAGVMQNPRHLVRRRGQEARLRCSPMKGHSHVYWYRQLPEEGLKFMVYLQKENIIDESGMPKERFSAEFPKEGPSILRIQQVVRGDSAAYFCASSPQPGRGLNEQYFGPGTRLTVT.

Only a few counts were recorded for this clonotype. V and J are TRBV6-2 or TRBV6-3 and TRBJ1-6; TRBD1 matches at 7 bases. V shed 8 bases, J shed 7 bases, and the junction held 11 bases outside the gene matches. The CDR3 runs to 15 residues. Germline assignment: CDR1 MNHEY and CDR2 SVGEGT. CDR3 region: CASEEPTGWNSPLHF. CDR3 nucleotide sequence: TGTGCCAGCGAGGAACCGACAGGGTGGAATTCACCCCTCCACTTT.

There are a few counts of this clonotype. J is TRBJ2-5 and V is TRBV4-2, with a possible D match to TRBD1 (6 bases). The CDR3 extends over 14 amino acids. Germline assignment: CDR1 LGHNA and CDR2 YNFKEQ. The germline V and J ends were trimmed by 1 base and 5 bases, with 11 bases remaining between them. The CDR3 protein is CASSQGQGSETQYF. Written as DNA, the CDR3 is TGTGCCAGCAGCCAAGGGCAGGGGAGTGAGACCCAGTACTTC.

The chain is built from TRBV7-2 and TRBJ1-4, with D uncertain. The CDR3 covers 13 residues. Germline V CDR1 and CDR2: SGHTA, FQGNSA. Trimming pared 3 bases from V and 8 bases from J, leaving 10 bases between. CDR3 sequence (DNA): TGTGCCAGCAGCTTTTCTTCCTGGGAAAAACTGTTTTTT. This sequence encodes CASSFSSWEKLFF.

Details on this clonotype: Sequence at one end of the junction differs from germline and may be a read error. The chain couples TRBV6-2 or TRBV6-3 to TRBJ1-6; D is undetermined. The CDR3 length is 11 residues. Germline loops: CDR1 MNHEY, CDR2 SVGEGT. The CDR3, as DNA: TGTGCCAGCCGTTATAATTCACCCCTCCACTTT. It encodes CASRYNSPLHF.

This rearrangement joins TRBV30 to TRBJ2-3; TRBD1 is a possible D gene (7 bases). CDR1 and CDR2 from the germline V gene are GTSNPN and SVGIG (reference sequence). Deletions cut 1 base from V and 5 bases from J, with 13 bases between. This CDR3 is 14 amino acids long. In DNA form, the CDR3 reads TGTGCCTGGAGTGGGACAGGAGGGGGAGATACGCAGTATTTT. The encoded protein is CAWSGTGGGDTQYF.

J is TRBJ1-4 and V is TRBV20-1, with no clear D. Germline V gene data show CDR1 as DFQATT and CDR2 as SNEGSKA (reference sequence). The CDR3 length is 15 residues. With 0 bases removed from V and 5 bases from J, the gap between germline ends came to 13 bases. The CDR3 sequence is CSARDFNGLNEKLFF. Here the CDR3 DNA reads TGCAGTGCTAGAGATTTTAACGGCCTCAATGAAAAACTGTTTTTT.